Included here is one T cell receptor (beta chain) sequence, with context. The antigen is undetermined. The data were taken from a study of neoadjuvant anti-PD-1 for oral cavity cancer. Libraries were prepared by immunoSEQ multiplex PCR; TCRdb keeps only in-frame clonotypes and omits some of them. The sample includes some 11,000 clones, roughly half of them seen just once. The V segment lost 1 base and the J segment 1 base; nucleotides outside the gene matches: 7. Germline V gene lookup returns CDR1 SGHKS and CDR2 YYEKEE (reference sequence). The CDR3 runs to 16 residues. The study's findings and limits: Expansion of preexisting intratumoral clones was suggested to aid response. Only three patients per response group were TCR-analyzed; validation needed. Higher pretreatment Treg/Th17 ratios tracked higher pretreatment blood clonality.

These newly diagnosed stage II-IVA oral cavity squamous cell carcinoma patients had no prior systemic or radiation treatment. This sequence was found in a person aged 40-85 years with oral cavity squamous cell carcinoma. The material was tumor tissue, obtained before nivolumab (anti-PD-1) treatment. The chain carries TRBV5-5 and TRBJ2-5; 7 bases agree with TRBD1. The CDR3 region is CASSLMGQTRQETQYF. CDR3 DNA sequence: TGTGCCAGCAGCTTGATGGGACAGACCCGCCAAGAGACCCAGTACTTC.